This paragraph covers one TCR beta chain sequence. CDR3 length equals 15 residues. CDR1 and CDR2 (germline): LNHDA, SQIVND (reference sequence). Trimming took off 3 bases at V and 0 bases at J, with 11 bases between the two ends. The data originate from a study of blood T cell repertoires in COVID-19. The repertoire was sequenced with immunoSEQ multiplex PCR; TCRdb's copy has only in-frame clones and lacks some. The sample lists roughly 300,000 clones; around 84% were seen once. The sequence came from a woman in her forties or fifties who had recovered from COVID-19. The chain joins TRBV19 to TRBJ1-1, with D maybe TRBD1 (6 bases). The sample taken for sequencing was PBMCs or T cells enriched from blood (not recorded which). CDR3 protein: CASSISGGLNTEAFF. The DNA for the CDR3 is TGTGCCAGTAGTATTTCGGGGGGCCTGAACACTGAAGCTTTCTTT.